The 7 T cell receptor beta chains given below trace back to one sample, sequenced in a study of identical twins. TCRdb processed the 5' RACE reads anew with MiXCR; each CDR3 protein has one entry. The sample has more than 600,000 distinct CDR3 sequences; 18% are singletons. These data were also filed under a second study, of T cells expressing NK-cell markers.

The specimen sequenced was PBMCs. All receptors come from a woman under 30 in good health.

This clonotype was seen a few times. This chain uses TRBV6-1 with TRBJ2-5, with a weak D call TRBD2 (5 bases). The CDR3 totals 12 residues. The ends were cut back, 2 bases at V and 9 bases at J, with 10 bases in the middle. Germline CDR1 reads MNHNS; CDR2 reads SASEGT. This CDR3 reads CASSEREAAQYF. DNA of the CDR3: TGTGCCAGCAGTGAACGGGAAGCGGCCCAGTACTTC.

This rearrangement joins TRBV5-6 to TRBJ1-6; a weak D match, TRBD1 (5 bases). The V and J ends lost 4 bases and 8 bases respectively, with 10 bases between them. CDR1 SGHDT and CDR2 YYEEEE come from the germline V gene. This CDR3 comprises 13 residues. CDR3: CASSPDRYSPLHF. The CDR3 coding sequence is TGTGCCAGCAGCCCAGACAGATATTCACCCCTCCACTTT.

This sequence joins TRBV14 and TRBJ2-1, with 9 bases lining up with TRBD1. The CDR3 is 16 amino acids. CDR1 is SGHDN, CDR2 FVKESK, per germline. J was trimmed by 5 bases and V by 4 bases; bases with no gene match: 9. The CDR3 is CASSLPGQGTHNEQFF. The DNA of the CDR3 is TGTGCCAGCAGCCTACCGGGACAGGGCACGCACAATGAGCAGTTCTTC.

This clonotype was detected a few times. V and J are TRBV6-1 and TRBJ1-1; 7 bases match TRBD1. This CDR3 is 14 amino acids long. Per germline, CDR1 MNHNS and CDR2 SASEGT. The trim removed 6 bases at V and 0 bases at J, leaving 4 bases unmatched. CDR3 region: CASRGQVMNTEAFF. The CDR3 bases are TGTGCCAGCAGAGGACAGGTCATGAACACTGAAGCTTTCTTT.

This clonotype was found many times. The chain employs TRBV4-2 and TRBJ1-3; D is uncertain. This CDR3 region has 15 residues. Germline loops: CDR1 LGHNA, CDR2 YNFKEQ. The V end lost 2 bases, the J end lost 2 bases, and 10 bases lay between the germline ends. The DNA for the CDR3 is TGTGCCAGCAGCCAACGCGGGAGCACTGGAAACACCATATATTTT. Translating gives CASSQRGSTGNTIYF.

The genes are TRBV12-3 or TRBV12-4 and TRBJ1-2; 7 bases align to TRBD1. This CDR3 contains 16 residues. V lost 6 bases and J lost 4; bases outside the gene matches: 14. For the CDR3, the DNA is TGTGCCAGCAGCCCCCCCAGGGGGGGCTGGGGCTATGGCTACACCTTC. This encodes CASSPPRGGWGYGYTF.

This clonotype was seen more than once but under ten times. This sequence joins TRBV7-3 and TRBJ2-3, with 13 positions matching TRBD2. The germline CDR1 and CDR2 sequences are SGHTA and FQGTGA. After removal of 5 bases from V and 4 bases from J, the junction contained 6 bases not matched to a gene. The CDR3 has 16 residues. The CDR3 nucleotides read TGTGCCAGCAGCCCGGGACTAGCGGGGCCTCCAGATACGCAGTATTTT. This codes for CASSPGLAGPPDTQYF.